Given below is one T cell receptor (beta chain) in context. In the same sample, other DNA sequences code for this CDR3. The data were produced by immunoSEQ multiplex PCR, yet TCRdb's version contains in-frame clones alone and is incomplete. Of about 94,000 clones in the sample, 75% to 95% were seen once. The CDR3 is 11 amino acids. With 5 bases removed from V and 4 bases from J, the gap between germline ends came to 6 bases. The germline CDR1 and CDR2 sequences are MNHEY and SVGEGT. The record originates from a study of control samples from healthy donors and cancer patients. The rearrangement uses TRBV6-2 or TRBV6-3 and TRBJ2-7; no firm D call. Sample: blood. The clonotype was recovered from a woman aged 18-30 years in good health. The CDR3 loop reads CASSRRYEQYF. Here the CDR3 DNA reads TGTGCCAGCAGTCGAAGGTACGAGCAGTACTTC.